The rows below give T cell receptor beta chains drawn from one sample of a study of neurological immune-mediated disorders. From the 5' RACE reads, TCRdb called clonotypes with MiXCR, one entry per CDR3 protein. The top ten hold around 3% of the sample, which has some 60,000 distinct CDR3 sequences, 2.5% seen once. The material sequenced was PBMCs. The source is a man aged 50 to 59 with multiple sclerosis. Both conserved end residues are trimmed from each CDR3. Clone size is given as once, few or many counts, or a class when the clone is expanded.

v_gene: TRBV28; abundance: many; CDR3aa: ASSFGVVTYNSPLH
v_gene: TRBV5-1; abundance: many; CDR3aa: ASSQRGTQPQETQY
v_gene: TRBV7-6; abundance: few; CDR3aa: ASSKTGTSGSGANVLT
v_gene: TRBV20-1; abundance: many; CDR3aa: SARPGTGAVETQY
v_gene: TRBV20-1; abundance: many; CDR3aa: SASASAGGLNEQY
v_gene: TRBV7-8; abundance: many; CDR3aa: ASTPLRGVGETQY
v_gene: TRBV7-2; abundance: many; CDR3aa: ASSIDRLQETQY
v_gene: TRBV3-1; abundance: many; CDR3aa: ASSPPGQGEYSPLH
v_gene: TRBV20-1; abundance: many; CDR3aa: SARAKTGGSYEQY
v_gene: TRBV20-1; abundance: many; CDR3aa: SALPRVHWGNQPQH
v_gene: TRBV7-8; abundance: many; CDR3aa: ASSLEDRRYEQY
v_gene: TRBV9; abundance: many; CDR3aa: ASSLGTSGEYRAQY
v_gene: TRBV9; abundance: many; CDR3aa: ASSATGGTGELF
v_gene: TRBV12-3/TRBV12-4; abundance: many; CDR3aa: ASSKDGYTEAF
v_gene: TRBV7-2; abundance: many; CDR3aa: ASSTRRGQREKLF